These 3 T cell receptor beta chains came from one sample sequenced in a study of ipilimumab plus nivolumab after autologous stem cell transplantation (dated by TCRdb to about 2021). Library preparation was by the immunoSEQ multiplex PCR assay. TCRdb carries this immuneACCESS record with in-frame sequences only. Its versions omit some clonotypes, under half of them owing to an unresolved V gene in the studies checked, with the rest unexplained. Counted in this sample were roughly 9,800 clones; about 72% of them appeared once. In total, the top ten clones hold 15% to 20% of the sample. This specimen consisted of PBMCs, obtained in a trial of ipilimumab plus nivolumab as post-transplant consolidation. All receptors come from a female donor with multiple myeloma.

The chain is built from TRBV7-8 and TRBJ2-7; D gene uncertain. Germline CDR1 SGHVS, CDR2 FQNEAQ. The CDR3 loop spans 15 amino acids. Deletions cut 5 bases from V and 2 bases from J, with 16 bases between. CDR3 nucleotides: TGTGCCAGCAGCCGCGGTCCCACCCCGCCCTACGAGCAGTACTTC. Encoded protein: CASSRGPTPPYEQYF.

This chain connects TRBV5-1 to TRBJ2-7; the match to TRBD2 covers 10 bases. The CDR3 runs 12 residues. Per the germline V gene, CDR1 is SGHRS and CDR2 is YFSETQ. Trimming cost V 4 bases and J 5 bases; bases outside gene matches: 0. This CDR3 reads CASSTSGNEQYF. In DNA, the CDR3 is TGCGCCAGCAGCACTAGCGGGAACGAGCAGTACTTC.

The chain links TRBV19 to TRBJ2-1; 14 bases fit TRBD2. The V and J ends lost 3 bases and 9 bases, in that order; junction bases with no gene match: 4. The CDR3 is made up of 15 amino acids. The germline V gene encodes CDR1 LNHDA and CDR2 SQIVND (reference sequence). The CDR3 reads CASSIRLAGGGEQFF. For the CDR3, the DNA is TGTGCCAGTAGTATCAGACTAGCGGGAGGGGGTGAGCAGTTCTTC.